The subject of this entry is one T cell receptor beta chain. Its antigen remains unknown. The sample comes from a study of CD4 T cells in relation to SARS-CoV-2 and coronaviruses. Study-level background: Controls used an HIV-1 Nef peptide pool or no peptide. Study-wide findings and caveats: This crossreactivity analysis covered spike protein alone, no other viral proteins. Monoreactive clones expanded significantly more to SARS-CoV-2 than crossreactive clones did.

Sequenced by immunoSEQ multiplex PCR; TCRdb stores in-frame clones only, minus some. This table holds fewer than 20,000 clones, around three quarters found once. The CDR3 extends over 14 amino acids. Germline values: CDR1 SGHRS, CDR2 YFSETQ. V dropped 0 bases and J dropped 3 bases, with 9 bases sitting between them. The unexposed donors gave CD4+ T cells in about 2010-2019, prior to COVID-19. Isolation of CD4+ T cells took place after around eleven days in culture. The TCR was taken from a human donor in good health. The specimen was CD4+ T cells from PBMCs, cultured in vitro. The gene calls are TRBV5-1 and TRBJ1-2; D possibly corresponds to TRBD1 (6 bases). CDR3 sequence (DNA): TGCGCCAGCAGCTTGGAGGACAGCGACTATGGCTACACCTTC. Protein sequence: CASSLEDSDYGYTF.